This T cell receptor beta chain stems from a study of CD8 T cells in Susac syndrome (dated by TCRdb to between 2017 and 2020). About the full investigation: The study used repertoire sequencing to test whether antigen drove CD8+ T cell activation and differentiation in Susac syndrome.

This clonotype was seen once. Its antigen has not been determined. The record has no base qualities; no much larger clone is one base away. A lone read offers only weak evidence. V is shortened by 2 bases, J by 2 bases, and the region joining them spans 8 bases. Taken from the germline V gene (reference sequence), the CDR1 and CDR2 loops are SGHNT and YYREEE. The CDR3 contains 14 residues, cysteine and phenylalanine counted. Just CDR3 DNA is preserved here, 42 bases in frame from base 1. The study at large found these results: The number of individuals in the TCR sequencing and HLA analysis was recognized as being relatively small.

RNA was extracted with the RNeasy kit and about 0.5 to 1 ug was reverse transcribed using random hexamers. The immunoSEQ multiplex PCR assay, which covers 54 Vbeta and 13 Jbeta segments, was used to amplify TCR beta CDR3 regions. PCR amplification bias was corrected by using a synthetic template baseline for primer optimization and computational correction. The original methods were these. Reads were assigned to V, D and J genes according to IMGT and analyzed in immunoSEQ Analyzer, with only productive sequences retained. Clonality was calculated as one minus the Shannon entropy normalized by log2 of the number of productive unique sequences. For each patient and control, public and private clones were evaluated among the 100 most prevalent clones. Clones were defined as Susac-specific when absent from the healthy and MS cohorts, from about a thousand published viral clones and from other ImmuneACCESS disease sequences. TCRdb redid the processing of the public reads, applying fastp at Q25 and MiXCR, and retained in-frame beta chains. Every entry covers one CDR3 protein and lists the most common genes and DNA from its rows. In this record, the V and J calls reflect TCRdb's handling and not the investigators' own analysis. The sample contains about 200,000 distinct CDR3 sequences, nearly 95% of them found a single time. About 0.087% of the sample comes from the top ten.

Peripheral blood CD8+ and CD4+ T cells from healthy donors, Susac syndrome patients and multiple sclerosis patients were profiled by high-throughput TCR beta sequencing. The multiple sclerosis controls were treatment-naive patients whose relapsing-remitting disease, either stable or active, fulfilled the revised McDonald criteria. Bulk CD8+ and CD4+ T cells were purified magnetically by negative isolation, whereas CD8+ TEMRA cells were enriched by FACS. Blood was drawn into EDTA tubes, processed within 24 hours, and PBMCs were isolated by density gradient centrifugation. PBMCs intended for TCR sequencing were frozen in liquid nitrogen and were later thawed in a 37 degrees C water bath. A purity of at least 90% was achieved for sorted or isolated CD4+, CD8+ and CD8+ TEMRA cells.

The clonotype originates from a human donor with multiple sclerosis. The sequenced sample consisted of CD4+ T cells from PBMCs. The chain was built from TRBV5-4 and TRBJ2-1; matching of 6 bases hints at TRBD1 as the D gene. The CDR3 protein: CASSFTGPYNEQFF. The DNA sequence is TGTGCCAGCAGCTTTACAGGGCCCTACAATGAGCAGTTCTTC.